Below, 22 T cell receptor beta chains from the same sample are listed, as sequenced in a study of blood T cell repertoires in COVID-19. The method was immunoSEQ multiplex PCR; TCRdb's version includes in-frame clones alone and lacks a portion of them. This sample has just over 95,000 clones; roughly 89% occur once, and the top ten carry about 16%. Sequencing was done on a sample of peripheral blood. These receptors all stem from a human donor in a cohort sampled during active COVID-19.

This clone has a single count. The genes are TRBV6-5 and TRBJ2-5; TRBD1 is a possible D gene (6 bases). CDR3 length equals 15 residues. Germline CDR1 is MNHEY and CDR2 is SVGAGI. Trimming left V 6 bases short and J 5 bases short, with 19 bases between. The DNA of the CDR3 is TGTGCCAGCAGCCCAACAGGGAGAGGCGGGGAGACCCAGTACTTC. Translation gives CASSPTGRGGETQYF.

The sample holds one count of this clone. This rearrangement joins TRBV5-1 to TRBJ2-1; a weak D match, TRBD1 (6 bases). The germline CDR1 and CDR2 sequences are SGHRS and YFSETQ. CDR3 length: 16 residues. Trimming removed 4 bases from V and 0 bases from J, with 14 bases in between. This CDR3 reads CASSHRAFGSYNEQFF. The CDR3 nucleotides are TGCGCCAGCAGCCACAGGGCATTCGGCTCCTACAATGAGCAGTTCTTC.

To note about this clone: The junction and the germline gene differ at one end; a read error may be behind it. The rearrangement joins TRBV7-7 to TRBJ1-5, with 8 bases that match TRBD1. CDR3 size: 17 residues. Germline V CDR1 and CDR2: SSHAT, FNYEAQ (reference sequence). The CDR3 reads CASRPGRGRWGNQPQHF. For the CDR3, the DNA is TGTGCTAGCAGGCCCGGCAGGGGGCGATGGGGCAATCAGCCCCAGCATTTT.

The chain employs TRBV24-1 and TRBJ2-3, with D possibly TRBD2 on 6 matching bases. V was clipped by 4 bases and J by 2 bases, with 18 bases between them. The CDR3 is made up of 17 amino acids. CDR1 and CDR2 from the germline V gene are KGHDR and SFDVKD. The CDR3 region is CATSDPFGRGITDTQYF. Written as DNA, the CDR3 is TGTGCCACCAGTGACCCTTTCGGGAGAGGTATCACAGATACGCAGTATTTT.

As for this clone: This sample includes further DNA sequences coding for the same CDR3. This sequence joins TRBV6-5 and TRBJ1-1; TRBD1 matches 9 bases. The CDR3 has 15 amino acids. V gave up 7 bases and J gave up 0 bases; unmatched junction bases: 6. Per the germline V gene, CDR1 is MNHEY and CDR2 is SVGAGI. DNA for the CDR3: TGTGCCAGCAAGGGACAGGGAACAATGAACACTGAAGCTTTCTTT. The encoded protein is CASKGQGTMNTEAFF.

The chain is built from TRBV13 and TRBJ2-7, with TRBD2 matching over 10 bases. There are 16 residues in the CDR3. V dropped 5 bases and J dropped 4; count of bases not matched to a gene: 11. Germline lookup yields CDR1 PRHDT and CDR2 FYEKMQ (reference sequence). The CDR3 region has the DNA TGTGCCAGCAGCCTCAGGACTAGCGGAGCCTTGTACGAGCAGTACTTC. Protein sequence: CASSLRTSGALYEQYF.

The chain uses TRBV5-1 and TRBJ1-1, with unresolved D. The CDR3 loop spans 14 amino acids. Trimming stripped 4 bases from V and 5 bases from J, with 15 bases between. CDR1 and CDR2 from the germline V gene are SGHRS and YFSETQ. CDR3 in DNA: TGCGCCAGCAGCGCGGACGGGAAGAGGACTGAAGCTTTCTTT. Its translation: CASSADGKRTEAFF.

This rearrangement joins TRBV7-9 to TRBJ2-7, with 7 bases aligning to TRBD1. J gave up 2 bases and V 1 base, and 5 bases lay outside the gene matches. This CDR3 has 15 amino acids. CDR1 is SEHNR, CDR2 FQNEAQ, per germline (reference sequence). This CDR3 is CASSLDGTETYEQYF. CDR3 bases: TGTGCCAGCAGCTTAGATGGGACAGAAACCTACGAGCAGTACTTC.

CDR3 coding DNA: TGTGCCAGCAGTTTAAATGGGGACAGTGAGCCCCAGCATTTT. Protein: CASSLNGDSEPQHF. The rearrangement joins TRBV27 to TRBJ1-5; TRBD1 matches at 7 bases. Germline V gene lookup returns CDR1 MNHEY and CDR2 SMNVEV (reference sequence). V lost 2 bases and J lost 8; bases outside the gene matches: 6. CDR3 length equals 14 residues.

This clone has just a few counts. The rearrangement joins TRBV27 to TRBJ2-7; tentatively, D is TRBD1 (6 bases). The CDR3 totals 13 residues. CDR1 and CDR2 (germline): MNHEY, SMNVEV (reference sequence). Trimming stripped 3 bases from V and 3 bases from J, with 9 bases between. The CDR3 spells CASSFSDSYEQYF. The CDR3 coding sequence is TGTGCCAGCAGTTTCTCGGACAGCTACGAGCAGTACTTC.

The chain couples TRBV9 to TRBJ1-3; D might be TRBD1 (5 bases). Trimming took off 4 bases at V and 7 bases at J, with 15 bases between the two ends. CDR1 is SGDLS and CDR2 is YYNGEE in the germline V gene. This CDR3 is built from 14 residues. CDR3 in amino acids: CASSPSGGTNTIYF. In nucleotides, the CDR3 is TGTGCCAGCAGCCCTAGTGGAGGGACGAACACCATATATTTT.

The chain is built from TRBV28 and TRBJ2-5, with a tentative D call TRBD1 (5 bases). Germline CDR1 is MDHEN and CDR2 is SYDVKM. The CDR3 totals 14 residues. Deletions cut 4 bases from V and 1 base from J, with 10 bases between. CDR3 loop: CASSSRQIQETQYF. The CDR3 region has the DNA TGTGCCAGCAGTTCCCGACAGATCCAAGAGACCCAGTACTTC.

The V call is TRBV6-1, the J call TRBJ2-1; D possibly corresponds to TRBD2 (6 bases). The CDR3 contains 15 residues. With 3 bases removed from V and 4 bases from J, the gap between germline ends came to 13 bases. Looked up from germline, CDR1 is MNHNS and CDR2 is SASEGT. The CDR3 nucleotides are TGTGCCAGCAGTGATGTCGCGGGGAGATACAATGAGCAGTTCTTC. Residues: CASSDVAGRYNEQFF.

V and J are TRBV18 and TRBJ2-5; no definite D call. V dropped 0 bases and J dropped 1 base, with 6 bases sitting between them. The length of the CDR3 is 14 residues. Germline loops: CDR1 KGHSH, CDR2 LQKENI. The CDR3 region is CASSPPSSQETQYF. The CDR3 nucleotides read TGTGCCAGCTCACCACCGTCGAGCCAAGAGACCCAGTACTTC.

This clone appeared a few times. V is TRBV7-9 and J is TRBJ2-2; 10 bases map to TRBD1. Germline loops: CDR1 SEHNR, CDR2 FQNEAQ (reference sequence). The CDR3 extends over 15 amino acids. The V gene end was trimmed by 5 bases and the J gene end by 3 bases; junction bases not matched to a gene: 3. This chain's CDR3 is CASSAGTGDTGELFF. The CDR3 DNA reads TGTGCCAGCAGCGCCGGGACAGGGGACACCGGGGAGCTGTTTTTT.

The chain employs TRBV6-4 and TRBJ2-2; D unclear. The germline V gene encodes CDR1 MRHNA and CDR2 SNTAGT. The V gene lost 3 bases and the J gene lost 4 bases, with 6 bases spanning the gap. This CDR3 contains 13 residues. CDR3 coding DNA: TGTGCCAGCAGTGATGCCAGCACCGGGGAGCTGTTTTTT. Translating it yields CASSDASTGELFF.

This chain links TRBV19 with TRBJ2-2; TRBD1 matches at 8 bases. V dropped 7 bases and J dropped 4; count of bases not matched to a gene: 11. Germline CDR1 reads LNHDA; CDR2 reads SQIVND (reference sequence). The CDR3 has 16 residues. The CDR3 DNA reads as TGTGCCAGTACCCCGGGCAGGGGGCTAGTCACCGGGGAGCTGTTTTTT. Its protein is CASTPGRGLVTGELFF.

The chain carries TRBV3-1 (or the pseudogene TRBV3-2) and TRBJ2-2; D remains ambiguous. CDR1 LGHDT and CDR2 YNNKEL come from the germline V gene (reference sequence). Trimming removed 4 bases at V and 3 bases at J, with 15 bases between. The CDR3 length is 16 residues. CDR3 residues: CASSLWVGGDTGELFF. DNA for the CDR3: TGTGCCAGCAGCCTGTGGGTTGGCGGAGACACCGGGGAGCTGTTTTTT.

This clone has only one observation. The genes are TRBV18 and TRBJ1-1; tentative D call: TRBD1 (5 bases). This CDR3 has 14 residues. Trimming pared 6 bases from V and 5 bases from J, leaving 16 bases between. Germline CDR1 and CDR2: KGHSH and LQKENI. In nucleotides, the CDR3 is TGTGCCAGCTCCTTGATAACGGGGGAAACTGAAGCTTTCTTT. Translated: CASSLITGETEAFF.

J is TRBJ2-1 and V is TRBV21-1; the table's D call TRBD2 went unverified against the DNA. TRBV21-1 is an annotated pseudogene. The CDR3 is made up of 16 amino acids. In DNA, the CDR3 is TGTGCCAGCAGCAACCCTACTGTGAGCTCCTACAATGAGCAGTTCTTC. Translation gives CASSNPTVSSYNEQFF.

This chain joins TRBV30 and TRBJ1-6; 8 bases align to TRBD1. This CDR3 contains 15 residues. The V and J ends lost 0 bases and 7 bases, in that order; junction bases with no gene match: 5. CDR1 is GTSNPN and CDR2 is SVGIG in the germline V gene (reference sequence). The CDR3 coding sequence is TGTGCCTGGAGTGTACCCCCAGGGGGCAATTCACCCCTCCACTTT. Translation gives CAWSVPPGGNSPLHF. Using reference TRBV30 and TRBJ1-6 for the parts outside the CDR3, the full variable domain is SQTIHQWPATLVQPVGSPLSLECTVEGTSNPNLYWYRQAAGRGLQLLFYSVGIGQISSEVPQNLSASRPQDRQFILSSKKLLLSDSGFYLCAWSVPPGGNSPLHFGNGTRLTVT.

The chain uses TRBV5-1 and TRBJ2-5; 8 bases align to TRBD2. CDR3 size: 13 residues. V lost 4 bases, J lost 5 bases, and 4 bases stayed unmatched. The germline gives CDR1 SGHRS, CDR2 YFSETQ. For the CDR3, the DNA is TGCGCCAGCAGCCGGGGACTAGACGAGACCCAGTACTTC. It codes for CASSRGLDETQYF.